The 24 T cell receptor beta chains reported below all come from one sample, sequenced in a study of cytomegalovirus exposure and HLA in healthy donors. It was with 60 Vbeta and 13 Jbeta primers that the PCR ran. Assay used: immunoSEQ multiplex PCR; TCRdb lists only in-frame clones, some missing. The data hold some 98,000 clones, with roughly four fifths observed a single time. The sample taken for sequencing was PBMCs. The receptors were gathered from a human donor in good health.

The chain combines TRBV7-9 with TRBJ2-1, with 8 bases fitting TRBD2. V was pared by 3 bases and J by 6 bases, with 4 bases of the junction left unmatched. This CDR3 has 14 amino acids. The germline gives CDR1 SEHNR, CDR2 FQNEAQ (reference sequence). This CDR3 reads CASSFELAANEQFF. CDR3 bases: TGTGCCAGCAGCTTCGAACTAGCGGCCAATGAGCAGTTCTTC.

This chain joins TRBV5-1 and TRBJ2-2; 7 bases match TRBD1. Per the germline V gene, CDR1 is SGHRS and CDR2 is YFSETQ. The CDR3 contains 14 residues. Trimming at V came to 2 bases and at J to 6 bases, leaving 4 bases not matched to a gene. CDR3 sequence reads: CASSFKGAAGELFF. In DNA form, the CDR3 reads TGCGCCAGCAGCTTCAAGGGGGCAGCCGGGGAGCTGTTTTTT.

The chain carries TRBV6-1 and TRBJ2-2, with TRBD2 matching 7 bases. This CDR3 has 14 amino acids. The germline V gene has CDR1 MNHNS and CDR2 SASEGT. V trimming: 3 bases; J trimming: 5 bases; junction bases outside the gene matches: 3. DNA for the CDR3: TGTGCCAGCAGTGATTGGGGGGGAACCGGGGAGCTGTTTTTT. Translation gives CASSDWGGTGELFF.

This chain joins TRBV9 and TRBJ2-2; 9 bases map to TRBD2. V was clipped by 0 bases and J by 7 bases; unmatched bases: 13. There are 18 residues in the CDR3. The germline V gene has CDR1 SGDLS and CDR2 YYNGEE. CDR3 in amino acids: CASSVEASGALSGGELFF. The CDR3 region has the DNA TGTGCCAGCAGCGTAGAGGCTAGCGGGGCCCTTTCTGGCGGGGAGCTGTTTTTT.

This rearrangement joins TRBV7-9 to TRBJ2-5; 10 bases agree with TRBD1. J was trimmed by 2 bases and V by 5 bases; bases with no gene match: 8. There are 16 residues in the CDR3. Germline V CDR1 and CDR2: SEHNR, FQNEAQ (reference sequence). The CDR3 region is CASSPPGTGVQETQYF. The CDR3 coding sequence is TGTGCCAGCAGCCCGCCCGGGACAGGGGTTCAAGAGACCCAGTACTTC. Complete variable domain (other parts from reference TRBV7-9 and TRBJ2-5): DTGVSQNPRHKITKRGQNVTFRCDPISEHNRLYWYRQTLGQGPEFLTYFQNEAQLEKSRLLSDRFSAERPKGSFSTLEIQRTEQGDSAMYLCASSPPGTGVQETQYFGPGTRLLVL.

The CDR3 here is CARGRAGGTGELFF. The CDR3 coding sequence is TGTGCCAGGGGCCGAGCGGGAGGCACCGGGGAGCTGTTTTTT. The rearrangement joins TRBV2 to TRBJ2-2, with TRBD2 matching over 9 bases. With 9 bases clipped from V and 4 bases from J, the junction kept 6 bases outside the gene matches. The CDR3 runs 14 residues. Germline CDR1 reads SNHLY; CDR2 reads FYNNEI.

The rearrangement links TRBV5-1 to TRBJ1-3; a weak D match, TRBD1 (5 bases). The V and J ends lost 2 bases and 0 bases respectively, with 18 bases between them. Germline CDR1 SGHRS, CDR2 YFSETQ. This CDR3 region has 18 residues. The CDR3 loop reads CASSFGGVGGSSGNTIYF. The CDR3, as DNA: TGCGCCAGCAGCTTTGGCGGGGTCGGGGGTTCCTCTGGAAACACCATATATTTT.

The chain is built from TRBV7-2 and TRBJ2-2; TRBD1 matches at 7 bases. V gave up 2 bases and J gave up 3 bases; unmatched junction bases: 9. CDR1 is SGHTA, CDR2 FQGNSA, per germline. The CDR3 contains 17 residues. The DNA for the CDR3 is TGTGCCAGCAGCTTACCCCGCGAAGGGGGCGACACCGGGGAGCTGTTTTTT. Protein product: CASSLPREGGDTGELFF.

This chain joins TRBV4-1 and TRBJ1-3; possible D gene TRBD1, 5 bases. Germline CDR1 reads MGHRA; CDR2 reads YSYEKL. Trimming cost V 1 base and J 3 bases, with 19 bases left between them. The CDR3 spans 18 residues. This CDR3 reads CASSQGRDATTGGNTIYF. The CDR3 nucleotides read TGCGCCAGCAGCCAAGGGAGGGACGCCACAACCGGTGGAAACACCATATATTTT.

This clone was found a few times. This chain connects TRBV6-5 to TRBJ1-1; D is possibly TRBD1 (5 bases). Germline V gene data show CDR1 as MNHEY and CDR2 as SVGAGI. V was trimmed by 2 bases and J by 11 bases, leaving 12 bases between them. This CDR3 comprises 12 residues. DNA for the CDR3: TGTGCCAGCAGTTACCGGGGCGGGAGCGCTTTCTTT. It encodes CASSYRGGSAFF.

The rearrangement uses TRBV5-1 and TRBJ2-5; weak D call: TRBD1 (5 bases). Trimming stripped 1 base from V and 5 bases from J, with 12 bases between. The CDR3 consists of 14 residues. Germline lookup yields CDR1 SGHRS and CDR2 YFSETQ. The CDR3 nucleotides read TGCGCCAGCAGCTTGTCTTGGACACCGGAGACCCAGTACTTC. Its protein is CASSLSWTPETQYF.

J is TRBJ2-3 and V is TRBV5-1, with 12 bases that match TRBD2. This CDR3 has 16 residues. The ends lost 4 bases at V and 8 bases at J; junction bases unmatched: 11. CDR1 and CDR2 from the germline V gene are SGHRS and YFSETQ. CDR3 DNA: TGCGCCAGCAGCCCCCAGACTAGCGGGAGTTTCGCTACGCAGTATTTT. Protein: CASSPQTSGSFATQYF.

CDR3 nucleotide sequence: TGTGCCAGCAGTTACATAGGGGTAGGGGAGACCCAGTACTTC. Its translation is CASSYIGVGETQYF. The chain employs TRBV6-6 and TRBJ2-5; possible D gene TRBD1, 5 bases. V was cut by 2 bases and J by 5 bases, with 12 bases left in between. CDR3 length equals 14 residues. Looked up from germline, CDR1 is MNHNY and CDR2 is SVGAGI (reference sequence).

This clone was counted once. V and J are TRBV9 and TRBJ2-1, with 10 bases lining up with TRBD2. Trimming removed 0 bases from V and 8 bases from J; junction bases left unmatched: 8. Germline-derived CDR1 and CDR2 are SGDLS and YYNGEE. This CDR3 contains 16 residues. The CDR3 protein is CASSVEGLAGADEQFF. DNA for the CDR3: TGTGCCAGCAGCGTAGAAGGTCTAGCGGGAGCAGATGAGCAGTTCTTC.

The rearrangement links TRBV15 to TRBJ1-1; 12 nucleotides match TRBD1. The germline gives CDR1 LNHNV, CDR2 YYDKDF (reference sequence). The CDR3 totals 17 residues. J lost 4 bases, V lost 5 bases, and 11 bases had no gene match. The CDR3 bases are TGTGCCACCAGCGGTCGGGGACAGGGGGCGAGGAGCACTGAAGCTTTCTTT. As protein: CATSGRGQGARSTEAFF.

The chain employs TRBV29-1 and TRBJ2-5; 10 bases align to TRBD1. The tail of the sequence fits TRBJ2-7 better, so the J call may be wrong. The germline gives CDR1 SQVTM, CDR2 ANQGSEA. The CDR3 runs 15 residues. CDR3 sequence: CSVEGRDRGPYEQYF. As DNA, the CDR3 is TGCAGCGTTGAAGGCCGGGACAGGGGACCCTACGAGCAGTACTTC.

The table lists this clone with a few counts. The chain has TRBV5-1 and TRBJ2-5; 9 bases match TRBD2. V lost 4 bases, J lost 4 bases, and 8 bases stayed unmatched. The CDR3 has 15 residues. Germline assignment: CDR1 SGHRS and CDR2 YFSETQ. The CDR3 nucleotides read TGCGCCAGCAGCCCGGCTAGCGGGATCGGAGAGACCCAGTACTTC. This sequence encodes CASSPASGIGETQYF.

The rearrangement links TRBV19 to TRBJ1-4; possible D gene TRBD1, 6 bases. Germline V gene data show CDR1 as LNHDA and CDR2 as SQIVND (reference sequence). CDR3 length: 15 amino acids. V was shortened by 4 bases and J by 5 bases, with 14 bases between the two germline ends. CDR3 DNA sequence: TGTGCCAGTAGTACACAGGGATTGGGGAATGAAAAACTGTTTTTT. Translated, it gives CASSTQGLGNEKLFF.

V gene TRBV6-6 combines with J gene TRBJ2-5, with 8 bases matching TRBD2. Germline-derived CDR1 and CDR2 are MNHNY and SVGAGI (reference sequence). This CDR3 is 12 amino acids long. The CDR3 protein is CDPPGGRETQYF. The CDR3 coding sequence is TGTGACCCGCCGGGGGGGCGGGAGACCCAGTACTTC.

The CDR3 DNA follows: TGTGCCAGCAGCTTCTCGGTGGGACTAGCGGGTACTAGCACAGATACGCAGTATTTT. This encodes CASSFSVGLAGTSTDTQYF. The chain uses TRBV5-4 and TRBJ2-3; TRBD2 matches at 12 bases. CDR3 size: 19 residues. Losses at the gene ends were 2 bases for V and 0 bases for J; bases not matched to a gene: 10. Germline V lookup: CDR1 SGHNT, CDR2 YYREEE (reference sequence).

The V and J genes are TRBV2 and TRBJ1-5; tentative D call: TRBD1 (5 bases). The CDR3 has 13 amino acids. CDR1 is SNHLY, CDR2 FYNNEI, per germline. Trimming cost V 4 bases and J 5 bases, with 9 bases left between them. The DNA for the CDR3 is TGTGCCAGCAGTGTTCCAGGGTATCAGCCCCAGCATTTT. As protein: CASSVPGYQPQHF.

This chain uses TRBV7-3 with TRBJ2-1, with 11 bases matching TRBD2. This CDR3 is built from 15 residues. V was pared by 6 bases and J by 4 bases, with 5 bases of the junction left unmatched. CDR1 SGHTA and CDR2 FQGTGA come from the germline V gene. The CDR3 DNA follows: TGTGCCAGCAGTTACACTAGCGGGGGTTACAATGAGCAGTTCTTC. This gives the protein CASSYTSGGYNEQFF.

The genes are TRBV6-6 and TRBJ2-5; D unclear. Germline V gene sequence: CDR1 MNHNY, CDR2 SVGAGI (reference sequence). With 0 bases removed from V and 5 bases from J, the gap between germline ends came to 7 bases. The CDR3 contains 13 residues. The CDR3 loop is CASSYSMEETQYF. Written as DNA, the CDR3 is TGTGCCAGCAGTTACTCGATGGAGGAGACCCAGTACTTC.

The chain joins TRBV9 to TRBJ1-1; D not certain. V was cut by 0 bases and J by 5 bases, with 17 bases left in between. Per germline, CDR1 SGDLS and CDR2 YYNGEE. The CDR3 covers 16 residues. CDR3 DNA: TGTGCCAGCAGCGTAGACCCCCGAGGTAGTGCTACTGAAGCTTTCTTT. Its translation: CASSVDPRGSATEAFF.